A selection of T cell receptor beta chains follows, all from one sample in a study of cytomegalovirus exposure and HLA in healthy donors. Sequenced by immunoSEQ multiplex PCR; TCRdb stores in-frame clones only, minus some. The table has roughly 240,000 clones, about 80% seen once. The source material was PBMCs. The receptors shown here come from a woman aged 40-49 years in good health and CMV-seropositive. CDR3s include the opening cysteine and the closing phenylalanine or tryptophan. Fields, in order: V gene, clone size, J gene, CDR3 length, D gene, CDR3 DNA, CDR3 protein. The D gene is left open where the match is weak. Expanded clones get a size class; other rows say once, few or many, or leave the size out.

TRBV5-7,NA,TRBJ1-1,13,TRBD1,TGTGCCAGCAGCGACCAGCAGGGGGCTGAAGCTTTCTTT,CASSDQQGAEAFF
TRBV6-5,NA,TRBJ1-2,15,NA,TGTGCCAGCAGTTACCGAACGACAGGCAACTATGGCTACACCTTC,CASSYRTTGNYGYTF
TRBV5-6,few,TRBJ2-1,17,TRBD2,TGTGCCAGCAGCTCTGGACTAGCGGGCCCCTTCTACAATGAGCAGTTCTTC,CASSSGLAGPFYNEQFF
TRBV6-1,once,TRBJ1-1,11,NA,TGTGCCAGCAGCCAATGGCAGGGAGCTTTCTTT,CASSQWQGAFF
TRBV9,NA,TRBJ1-1,14,NA,TGTGCCAGCAGCGTCACACAGTTGAACACTGAAGCTTTCTTT,CASSVTQLNTEAFF
TRBV7-3,NA,TRBJ2-1,14,TRBD2,TGTGCCAGCAGCTTAGGGGGGGGGAACAATGAGCAGTTCTTC,CASSLGGGNNEQFF
TRBV6-6,NA,TRBJ2-1,15,TRBD2,TGTGCCAGCAGTTACGGGGCTAGCGGGAAGGATGAGCAGTTCTTC,CASSYGASGKDEQFF
TRBV7-6,few,TRBJ2-3,15,NA,TGTGCCAGCACCAAGGGGGGGGGCCTAAGAGATACGCAGTATTTT,CASTKGGGLRDTQYF
TRBV7-2,few,TRBJ1-5,12,NA,TGTGCCAGCACGCAGGGGAATCAGCCCCAGCATTTT,CASTQGNQPQHF
TRBV29-1,NA,TRBJ2-1,16,NA,TGCAGCGCTATCGGGACACCTCTGAAGTCTAACAATGAGCAGTTCTTC,CSAIGTPLKSNNEQFF
TRBV6-5,NA,TRBJ2-3,16,NA,TGTGCCAGCAGTTACTCGATCGTGGAGGGCCCAGATACGCAGTATTTT,CASSYSIVEGPDTQYF
TRBV14,NA,TRBJ2-7,19,TRBD1,TGTGCCAGCAGCCAAGGTAAAACTTTGTCGGGACAGGTGTACTACGGGCAGTACTTC,CASSQGKTLSGQVYYGQYF
TRBV9,once,TRBJ2-5,15,TRBD2,TGTGCCAGCAGCTCCTTCCGGGGGGGGGAAGGAACCCAGTACTTC,CASSSFRGGEGTQYF
TRBV6-8,NA,TRBJ1-2,16,NA,TGTGCCAGCAGTTACTCCGGGGGGGGAGCTAACTATGGCTACACCTTC,CASSYSGGGANYGYTF
TRBV30,NA,TRBJ2-7,13,TRBD1,TGTGCCTGGTCCCACAGGGGACAATACGAGCAGTACTTC,CAWSHRGQYEQYF
TRBV7-9,NA,TRBJ2-7,15,NA,TGTGCCAGCAGCTTAGTCCCACAGGGAATGACCGAGCAGTACTTC,CASSLVPQGMTEQYF
TRBV7-9,NA,TRBJ2-1,15,NA,TGTGCCAGCAGCGCCACGGGACTGGAAGGGGATGAGCAGTTCTTC,CASSATGLEGDEQFF
TRBV13,NA,TRBJ1-4,15,TRBD1,TGTGCCAGCAGCGGCCCGGGACAGGGGTCTGAAAAACTGTTTTTT,CASSGPGQGSEKLFF
TRBV27,NA,TRBJ2-7,13,NA,TGTGCCAGCAATAGAAACGGAGCCTACGAGCAGTACTTC,CASNRNGAYEQYF
TRBV27,NA,TRBJ1-2,14,TRBD1,TGTGCCAGCAGTTTTTCGGGACAGCTCTATGGCTACACCTTC,CASSFSGQLYGYTF